Below are 8 T cell receptor beta chains sequenced from a single sample in a study of Ad26.COV2.S vaccination and SARS-CoV-2 variants (dated by TCRdb to about 2021). Libraries were prepared through the immunoSEQ multiplex PCR assay. The table was pulled from immuneACCESS by TCRdb, which kept in-frame rearrangements only. Such tables lose some clones; where checked, under half of the loss comes from unresolved V genes, and the rest has no known cause. This sample gives 510,000 or so clones in total; approximately 88% of them show up just once. The ten most abundant clones make up around 13% of the sample. Read against the paper, the sample's treatment or condition label means: 15 to 20 received Ad26.COV2.S at low or high dose, single or two shots; roughly five received placebo; per-sample allocation not given. Repertoires of vaccine and placebo recipients were sequenced from samples collected on day 63 after the first injection.

Sequenced here: peripheral blood, sampled in a trial of Ad26.COV2.S vaccine versus placebo. The receptors here all came from a person aged 18 to 65 who received the Ad26.COV2.S COVID-19 vaccine or a placebo.

V and J are TRBV5-1 and TRBJ2-1; TRBD2 matches 9 bases. There are 15 residues in the CDR3. CDR1 and CDR2 from the germline V gene are SGHRS and YFSETQ. Trimming cost V 3 bases and J 5 bases; bases outside gene matches: 6. This CDR3 reads CASSYAGTSNNEQFF. Here the CDR3 DNA reads TGCGCCAGCAGCTACGCCGGGACTAGCAACAATGAGCAGTTCTTC.

The CDR3 sequence: CASSPWDSSTDTQYF. DNA of the CDR3: TGTGCCAGCAGTCCGTGGGACAGTAGCACAGATACGCAGTATTTT. The genes are TRBV25-1 and TRBJ2-3; the match to TRBD1 covers 7 bases. This CDR3 has 15 amino acids. V lost 5 bases and J lost 0; bases outside the gene matches: 5. Germline CDR1 and CDR2: MGHDK and SYGVNS.

The chain uses TRBV19 and TRBJ2-1; TRBD2 matches at 8 bases. This CDR3 has 16 residues. Germline V lookup: CDR1 LNHDA, CDR2 SQIVND (reference sequence). Losses at the gene ends were 3 bases for V and 3 bases for J; bases not matched to a gene: 7. The CDR3 DNA is TGTGCCAGTAGTATCTCGGCTAGCGGGTACTACAATGAGCAGTTCTTC. As protein: CASSISASGYYNEQFF.

The chain has TRBV25-1 and TRBJ2-7; D unresolved. Between the trimmed V and J ends, which lost 10 bases and 4 bases, there was a span of 8 bases. This CDR3 spans 10 amino acids. CDR1 and CDR2 from the germline V gene are MGHDK and SYGVNS. CDR3 in amino acids: CATLRYEQYF. The CDR3 coding sequence is TGTGCCACCCTGAGGTACGAGCAGTACTTC.

The chain is built from TRBV28 and TRBJ1-4; TRBD1 matches 7 bases. Germline CDR1 and CDR2: MDHEN and SYDVKM. V gave up 6 bases and J gave up 7 bases; unmatched junction bases: 11. CDR3 size: 15 residues. The CDR3 bases are TGTGCCAGCAGCTTAGACAGGGCGCGTTTTGAAAAACTGTTTTTT. Translating gives CASSLDRARFEKLFF.

The sample holds one count of this clone. V gene TRBV28 combines with J gene TRBJ2-5; TRBD2 matches 10 bases. CDR1 and CDR2 (germline): MDHEN, SYDVKM. With V trimmed by 5 bases and J by 4 bases, 10 bases remained unmatched. CDR3 length: 16 amino acids. This CDR3 is CASSPSGRGSVETQYF. The CDR3 DNA reads TGTGCCAGCAGTCCCAGCGGGAGGGGGTCGGTAGAGACCCAGTACTTC.

V is TRBV4-3 and J is TRBJ1-2, with D possibly being TRBD1 (6 bases). CDR1 and CDR2 from the germline V gene are LGHNA and YSLEER. Trimming took off 0 bases at V and 4 bases at J, with 15 bases between the two ends. The CDR3 is 16 residues long. The CDR3 bases are TGCGCCAGCAGCCAAGATCAGGGGCAGGGTAGCTATGGCTACACCTTC. It encodes CASSQDQGQGSYGYTF.

The V gene is TRBV3-1 (or the pseudogene TRBV3-2), the J gene TRBJ2-3, with D possibly being TRBD1 (6 bases). CDR3 size: 12 residues. Germline CDR1 LGHDT, CDR2 YNNKEL (reference sequence). The germline V and J ends were trimmed by 4 bases and 6 bases, with 8 bases remaining between them. The CDR3 reads CASSPTGDTQYF. The CDR3 coding sequence is TGTGCCAGCAGCCCCACAGGGGATACGCAGTATTTT.